Presented here are 20 T cell receptor beta chains from one specimen sequenced in a study of T-cell memory formation after mild COVID-19. A single record per CDR3 protein comes from TCRdb applying MiXCR to the 5' RACE reads. Of about 390,000 distinct CDR3 sequences detected, roughly 15% appear once; the ten largest clones hold around a fifth. Specimen: PBMCs or a T cell subset sorted from them (not recorded which). These receptors all come from a man aged 18 to 30 who had mild COVID-19 (a few samples of this study predate the infection). Cell type and time point are not known.

This clonotype was counted only a few times. This sequence joins TRBV4-3 and TRBJ2-7, with D perhaps TRBD1 (5 bases). The CDR3 totals 15 residues. V dropped 4 bases and J dropped 1 base, with 14 bases sitting between them. Germline V CDR1 and CDR2: LGHNA, YSLEER. CDR3 region: CASSRNQGWSYEQYF. CDR3 nucleotides: TGCGCCAGCAGCCGAAACCAGGGTTGGTCCTACGAGCAGTACTTC.

This clonotype has only a few counts. DNA of the CDR3: TGCAGTGCTAGGGGAGGAAACTATGGCTACACCTTC. It yields the protein CSARGGNYGYTF. The chain has TRBV20-1 and TRBJ1-2; no clear D. Germline V lookup: CDR1 DFQATT, CDR2 SNEGSKA (reference sequence). CDR3 length: 12 amino acids. Trimming removed 3 bases at V and 2 bases at J, with 7 bases between.

This clonotype has just a few counts. CDR3 DNA sequence: TGCAGTGCTACTAGCGGGGGGGCCGTTAGCTACAATGAGCAGTTCTTC. Its protein product is CSATSGGAVSYNEQFF. V is TRBV20-1 and J is TRBJ2-1; 12 bases are a match to TRBD2. From germline, CDR1 is DFQATT and CDR2 SNEGSKA (reference sequence). J gave up 3 bases and V 4 bases, and 7 bases lay outside the gene matches. The CDR3 is made up of 16 amino acids.

The CDR3 DNA is TGCAGTGCTAGAGATCTGGCAGCTGGAAACACCATATATTTT. It yields the protein CSARDLAAGNTIYF. The rearrangement joins TRBV20-1 to TRBJ1-3; D gene uncertain. Germline CDR1 reads DFQATT; CDR2 reads SNEGSKA (reference sequence). The length of the CDR3 is 14 residues. The V gene lost 0 bases and the J gene lost 2 bases, with 8 bases spanning the gap.

The chain combines TRBV10-2 with TRBJ1-2, with 8 bases matching TRBD1. V gave up 3 bases and J gave up 7 bases; unmatched junction bases: 4. CDR1 WSHSY and CDR2 SAAADI come from the germline V gene. The CDR3 totals 13 residues. CDR3: CASSEQGVPGYTF. CDR3 DNA: TGCGCCAGCAGTGAACAGGGGGTTCCTGGCTACACCTTC.

This clonotype was counted a few times. The chain carries TRBV10-3 and TRBJ2-7; D perhaps matches TRBD2 (5 bases). Germline V gene data show CDR1 as ENHRY and CDR2 as SYGVKD. Trimming removed 10 bases from V and 5 bases from J, with 18 bases in between. CDR3 length: 13 amino acids. The CDR3 spells CASQNRTGNEQYF. CDR3 in DNA: TGTGCCAGCCAGAATAGGACGGGGAACGAGCAGTACTTC.

The gene calls are TRBV4-3 and TRBJ1-2; no clear D. CDR3 size: 16 residues. With 0 bases removed from V and 3 bases from J, the gap between germline ends came to 14 bases. CDR1 and CDR2 from the germline V gene are LGHNA and YSLEER. CDR3 nucleotides: TGCGCCAGCAGCCAAGATCGCCACTCTGTTGACTATGGCTACACCTTC. It specifies CASSQDRHSVDYGYTF.

The table lists this clonotype with a few counts. The genes are TRBV4-3 and TRBJ2-1; 8 bases line up with TRBD2. The ends lost 4 bases at V and 7 bases at J; junction bases unmatched: 12. This CDR3 is 16 amino acids long. CDR1 and CDR2 (germline): LGHNA, YSLEER. As DNA, the CDR3 is TGCGCCAGCAGCCTGTGGGCGGGGGGTGCTACAAATGAGCAGTTCTTC. This translates into CASSLWAGGATNEQFF.

Many counts were recorded for this clonotype. The J gene is TRBJ2-7, the V gene TRBV27; 9 nucleotides match TRBD1. J was trimmed by 13 bases and V by 5 bases; bases with no gene match: 15. Germline CDR1 MNHEY, CDR2 SMNVEV (reference sequence). The CDR3 has 14 amino acids. The CDR3 spells CASSLTGGRSVVYV. CDR3 nucleotides: TGTGCCAGCAGTCTAACAGGGGGCCGTAGTGTCGTATACGTC.

The chain employs TRBV6-5 and TRBJ2-5; the D gene is possibly TRBD1 (5 bases). This CDR3 has 17 residues. The germline V gene encodes CDR1 MNHEY and CDR2 SVGAGI. V was trimmed by 4 bases and J by 4 bases, leaving 22 bases between them. Here the CDR3 DNA reads TGTGCCAGCAGTTTTCTGAAAGGCCCAAGTAGGGGAGAGACCCAGTACTTC. It yields the protein CASSFLKGPSRGETQYF.

This clonotype has more than one count but fewer than ten. V gene TRBV7-8 combines with J gene TRBJ2-3; D is unclear. The CDR3 covers 15 residues. The V gene lost 1 base and the J gene lost 6 bases, with 14 bases spanning the gap. The germline CDR1 and CDR2 sequences are SGHVS and FQNEAQ. The CDR3 protein is CASSLVEGPLDTQYF. CDR3 coding DNA: TGTGCCAGCAGCTTAGTAGAAGGCCCTTTGGATACGCAGTATTTT.

J is TRBJ2-7 and V is TRBV11-2; possibly TRBD2 for D (6 bases). The CDR3 sequence is 17 residues long. The germline V and J ends were trimmed by 4 bases and 0 bases, with 19 bases remaining between them. Germline CDR1 is SGHAT and CDR2 is FQNNGV. The CDR3 here is CASSSHPSGTDSYEQYF. The CDR3 nucleotides read TGTGCCAGCAGCTCACACCCCTCCGGGACTGACTCCTACGAGCAGTACTTC.

This clonotype was seen a few times. V usage is TRBV10-3 and J usage is TRBJ1-2, with a possible D match to TRBD1 (5 bases). V lost 8 bases, J lost 3 bases, and 13 bases lay in between. The CDR3 is 13 amino acids. Looked up from germline, CDR1 is ENHRY and CDR2 is SYGVKD. As DNA, the CDR3 is TGTGCCATCGGTGGACATTTGGACTATGGCTACACCTTC. It codes for CAIGGHLDYGYTF.

A few counts support this clonotype. V usage is TRBV3-1 and J usage is TRBJ2-5; possibly TRBD1 or TRBD2 for D (6 bases each). The CDR3 runs 13 residues. Trimming shortened V by 3 bases and J by 5 bases, and 10 bases separated the two germline ends. Per the germline V gene, CDR1 is LGHDT and CDR2 is YNNKEL (reference sequence). CDR3 in amino acids: CASSQSGAETQYF. The CDR3 DNA is TGTGCCAGCAGCCAGTCGGGGGCGGAGACCCAGTACTTC.

Only a few counts were recorded for this clonotype. The genes are TRBV11-3 and TRBJ2-1; the D is unclear. The ends were cut back, 4 bases at V and 9 bases at J, with 10 bases in the middle. This CDR3 region has 12 residues. CDR1 is SGHNT and CDR2 is YENEEA in the germline V gene. This CDR3 is CASSSYSGEQFF. In DNA, the CDR3 is TGTGCCAGCAGCTCGTACTCGGGTGAGCAGTTCTTC. The full variable domain, with the rest looked up from reference TRBV11-3 and TRBJ2-1, is EAGVVQSPRYKIIEKKQPVAFWCNPISGHNTLYWYLQNLGQGPELLIRYENEEAVDDSQLPKDRFSAERLKGVDSTLKIQPAELGDSAVYLCASSSYSGEQFFGPGTRLTVL.

This clonotype was seen a handful of times. The rearrangement joins TRBV6-2 or TRBV6-3 to TRBJ2-3; 7 bases line up with TRBD2. J was trimmed by 9 bases and V by 2 bases; bases with no gene match: 5. The CDR3 sequence is 13 residues long. Germline assignment: CDR1 MNHEY and CDR2 SVGEGT. CDR3 nucleotide sequence: TGTGCCAGCAGTTACATTCCCGGGGGGACGCAGTATTTT. Its protein product is CASSYIPGGTQYF.

This chain links TRBV7-9 with TRBJ2-2, with D perhaps TRBD2 (5 bases). The V and J ends lost 1 base and 0 bases respectively, with 6 bases between them. Germline V lookup: CDR1 SEHNR, CDR2 FQNEAQ (reference sequence). The CDR3 consists of 15 residues. In DNA form, the CDR3 reads TGTGCCAGCAGCTTAGGGGAGACGAACACCGGGGAGCTGTTTTTT. Translating it yields CASSLGETNTGELFF.

This clonotype occurred a few times. The genes are TRBV7-2 and TRBJ1-1, with D hard to call. Germline values: CDR1 SGHTA, CDR2 FQGNSA. This CDR3 is 11 amino acids long. V lost 5 bases and J lost 7, with 8 bases in between. CDR3 amino acids: CASSPQIEAFF. In DNA, the CDR3 is TGTGCCAGCAGCCCCCAGATTGAAGCTTTCTTT.

The V gene is TRBV4-3, the J gene TRBJ1-6; D gene ambiguous. Germline assignment: CDR1 LGHNA and CDR2 YSLEER. The CDR3 is made up of 18 amino acids. Trimming cost V 0 bases and J 6 bases, with 18 bases left between them. The CDR3 DNA reads TGCGCCAGCAGCCAAGAAATCCTCAGTGGCAGAAGTAATTCACCCCTCCACTTT. Translating gives CASSQEILSGRSNSPLHF.

The rearrangement links TRBV29-1 to TRBJ1-2; D call uncertain. Germline V gene lookup returns CDR1 SQVTM and CDR2 ANQGSEA. The CDR3 contains 12 residues. The ends were cut back, 0 bases at V and 8 bases at J, with 10 bases in the middle. The CDR3 sequence: CSVEDTDAGYTF. The CDR3 DNA is TGCAGCGTTGAAGACACAGACGCCGGCTACACCTTC.